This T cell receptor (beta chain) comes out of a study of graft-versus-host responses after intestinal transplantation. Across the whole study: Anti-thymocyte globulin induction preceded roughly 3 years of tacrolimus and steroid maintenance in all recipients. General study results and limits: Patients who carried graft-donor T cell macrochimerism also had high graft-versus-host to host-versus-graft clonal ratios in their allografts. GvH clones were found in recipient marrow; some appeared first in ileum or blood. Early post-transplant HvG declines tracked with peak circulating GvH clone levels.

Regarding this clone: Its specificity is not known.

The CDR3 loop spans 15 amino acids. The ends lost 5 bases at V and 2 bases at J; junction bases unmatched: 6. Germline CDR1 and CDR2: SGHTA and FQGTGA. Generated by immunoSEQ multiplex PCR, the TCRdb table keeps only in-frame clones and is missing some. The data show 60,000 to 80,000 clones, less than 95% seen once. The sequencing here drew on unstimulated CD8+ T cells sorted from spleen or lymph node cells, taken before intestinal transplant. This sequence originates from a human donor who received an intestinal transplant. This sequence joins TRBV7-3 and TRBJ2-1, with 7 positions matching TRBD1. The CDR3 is CASSLGQGAYNEQFF. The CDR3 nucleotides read TGTGCCAGCAGCCTGGGGCAGGGGGCCTACAATGAGCAGTTCTTC.